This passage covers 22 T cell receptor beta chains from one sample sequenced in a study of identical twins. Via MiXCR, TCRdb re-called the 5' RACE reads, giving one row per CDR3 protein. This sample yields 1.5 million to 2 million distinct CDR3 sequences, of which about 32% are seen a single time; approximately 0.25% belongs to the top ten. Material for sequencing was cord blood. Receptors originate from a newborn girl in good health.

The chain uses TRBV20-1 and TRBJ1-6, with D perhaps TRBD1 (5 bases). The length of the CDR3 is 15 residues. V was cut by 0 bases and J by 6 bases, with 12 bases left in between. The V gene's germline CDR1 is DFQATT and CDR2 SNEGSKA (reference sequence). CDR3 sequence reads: CSARDQGTPNSPLHF. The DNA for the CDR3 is TGCAGTGCTAGAGATCAAGGGACTCCTAATTCACCCCTCCACTTT.

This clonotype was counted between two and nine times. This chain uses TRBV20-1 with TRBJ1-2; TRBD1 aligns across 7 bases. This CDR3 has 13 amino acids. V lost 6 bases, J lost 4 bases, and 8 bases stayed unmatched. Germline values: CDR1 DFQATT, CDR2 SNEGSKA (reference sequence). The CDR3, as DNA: TGCAGTGCCAGAACGGCAGGGGGCTATGGCTACACCTTC. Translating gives CSARTAGGYGYTF.

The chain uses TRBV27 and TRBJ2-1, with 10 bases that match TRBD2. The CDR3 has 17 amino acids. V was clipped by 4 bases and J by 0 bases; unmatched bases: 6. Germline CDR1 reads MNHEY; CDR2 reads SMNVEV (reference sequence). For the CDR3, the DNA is TGTGCCAGCAGTTCCCCGGCTAGCGGGAGCTCCTACAATGAGCAGTTCTTC. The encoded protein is CASSSPASGSSYNEQFF.

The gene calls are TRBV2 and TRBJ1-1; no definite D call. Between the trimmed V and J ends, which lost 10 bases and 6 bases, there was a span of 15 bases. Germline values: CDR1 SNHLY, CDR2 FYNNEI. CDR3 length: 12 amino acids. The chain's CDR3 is CATEGAVPEAFF. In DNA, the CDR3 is TGTGCCACAGAGGGCGCCGTGCCTGAAGCTTTCTTT.

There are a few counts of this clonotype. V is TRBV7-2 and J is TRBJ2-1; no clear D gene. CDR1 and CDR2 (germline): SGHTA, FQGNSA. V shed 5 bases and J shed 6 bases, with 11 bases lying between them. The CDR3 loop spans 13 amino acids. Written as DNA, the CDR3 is TGTGCCAGCAGCCGCTATAGCCTCAATGAGCAGTTCTTC. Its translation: CASSRYSLNEQFF.

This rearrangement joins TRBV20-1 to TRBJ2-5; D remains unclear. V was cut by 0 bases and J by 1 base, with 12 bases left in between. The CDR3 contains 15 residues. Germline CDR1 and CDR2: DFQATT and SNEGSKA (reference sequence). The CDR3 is CSARDRLVIQETQYF. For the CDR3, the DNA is TGCAGTGCTAGAGATCGTCTAGTGATCCAAGAGACCCAGTACTTC.

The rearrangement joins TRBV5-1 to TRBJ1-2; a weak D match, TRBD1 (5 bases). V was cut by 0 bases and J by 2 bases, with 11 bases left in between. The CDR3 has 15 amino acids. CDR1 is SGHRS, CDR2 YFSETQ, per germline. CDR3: CASSLDPQGNYGYTF. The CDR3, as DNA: TGCGCCAGCAGCTTGGATCCGCAGGGAAACTATGGCTACACCTTC.

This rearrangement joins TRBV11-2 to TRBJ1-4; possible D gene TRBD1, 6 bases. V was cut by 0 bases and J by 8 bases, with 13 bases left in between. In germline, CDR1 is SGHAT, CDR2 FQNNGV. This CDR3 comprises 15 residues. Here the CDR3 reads CASSLDLATGEKLFF. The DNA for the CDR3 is TGTGCCAGCAGCTTAGATCTCGCTACAGGGGAAAAACTGTTTTTT.

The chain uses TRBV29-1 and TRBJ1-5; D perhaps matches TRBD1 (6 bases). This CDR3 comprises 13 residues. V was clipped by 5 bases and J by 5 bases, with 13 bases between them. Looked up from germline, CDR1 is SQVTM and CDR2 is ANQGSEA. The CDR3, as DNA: TGCAGCGTTTCCCAGGACAGTTATCAGCCCCAGCATTTT. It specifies CSVSQDSYQPQHF. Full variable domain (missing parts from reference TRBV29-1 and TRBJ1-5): SAVISQKPSRDICQRGTSLTIQCQVDSQVTMMFWYRQQPGQSLTLIATANQGSEATYESGFVIDKFPISRPNLTFSTLTVSNMSPEDSSIYLCSVSQDSYQPQHFGDGTRLSIL.

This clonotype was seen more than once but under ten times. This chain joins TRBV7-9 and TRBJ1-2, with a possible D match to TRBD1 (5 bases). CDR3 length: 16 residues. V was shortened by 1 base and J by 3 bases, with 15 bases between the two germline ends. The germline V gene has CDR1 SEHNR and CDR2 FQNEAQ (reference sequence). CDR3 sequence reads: CASSLGNRNNYYGYTF. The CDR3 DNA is TGTGCCAGCAGCTTAGGTAACAGGAACAACTACTATGGCTACACCTTC.

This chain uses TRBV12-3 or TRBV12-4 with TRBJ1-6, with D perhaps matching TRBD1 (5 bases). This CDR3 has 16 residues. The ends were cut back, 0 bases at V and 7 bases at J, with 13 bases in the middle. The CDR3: CASSLAKGRVNSPLHF. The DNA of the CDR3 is TGTGCCAGCAGTTTAGCGAAGGGGAGAGTCAATTCACCCCTCCACTTT.

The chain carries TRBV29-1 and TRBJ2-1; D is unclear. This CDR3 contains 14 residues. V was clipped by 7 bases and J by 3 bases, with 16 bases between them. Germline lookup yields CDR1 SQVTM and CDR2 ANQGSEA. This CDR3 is CSAYGLRDYNEQFF. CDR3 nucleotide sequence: TGCAGCGCATATGGGTTGCGAGACTACAATGAGCAGTTCTTC.

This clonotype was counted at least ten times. For the CDR3, the DNA is TGTGCCAGCAGCGCCACAGGATATAGCAATCAGCCCCAGCATTTT. This translates into CASSATGYSNQPQHF. The chain carries TRBV2 and TRBJ1-5; TRBD1 might be the D (5 bases). The V and J ends lost 6 bases and 0 bases respectively, with 12 bases between them. The CDR3 runs to 15 residues. CDR1 SNHLY and CDR2 FYNNEI come from the germline V gene.

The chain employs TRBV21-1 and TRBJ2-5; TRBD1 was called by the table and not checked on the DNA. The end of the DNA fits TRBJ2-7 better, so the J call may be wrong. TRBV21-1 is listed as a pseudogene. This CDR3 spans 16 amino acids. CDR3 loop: CASSKKAGTGVYEQYF. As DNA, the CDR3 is TGTGCCAGCAGCAAAAAGGCAGGCACAGGGGTTTACGAGCAGTACTTC.

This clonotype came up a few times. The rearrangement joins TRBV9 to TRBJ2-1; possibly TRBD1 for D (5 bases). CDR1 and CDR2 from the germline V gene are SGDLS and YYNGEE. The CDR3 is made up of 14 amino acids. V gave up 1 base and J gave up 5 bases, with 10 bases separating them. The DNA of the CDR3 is TGTGCCAGCAGCGTATTGCTAGGGGACAATGAGCAGTTCTTC. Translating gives CASSVLLGDNEQFF.

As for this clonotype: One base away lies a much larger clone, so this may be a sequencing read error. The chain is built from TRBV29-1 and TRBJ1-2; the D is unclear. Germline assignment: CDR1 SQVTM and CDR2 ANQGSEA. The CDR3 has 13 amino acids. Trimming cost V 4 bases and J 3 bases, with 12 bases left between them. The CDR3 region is CSVGAGPDYGYTF. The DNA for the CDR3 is TGCAGCGTTGGAGCGGGCCCCGACTATGGCTACACCTTC.

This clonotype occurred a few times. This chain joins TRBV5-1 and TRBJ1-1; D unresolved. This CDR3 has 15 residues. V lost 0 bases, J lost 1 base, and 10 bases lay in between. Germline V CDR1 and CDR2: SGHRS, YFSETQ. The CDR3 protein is CASSLAIESNTEAFF. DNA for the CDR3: TGCGCCAGCAGCTTGGCTATAGAGTCGAACACTGAAGCTTTCTTT.

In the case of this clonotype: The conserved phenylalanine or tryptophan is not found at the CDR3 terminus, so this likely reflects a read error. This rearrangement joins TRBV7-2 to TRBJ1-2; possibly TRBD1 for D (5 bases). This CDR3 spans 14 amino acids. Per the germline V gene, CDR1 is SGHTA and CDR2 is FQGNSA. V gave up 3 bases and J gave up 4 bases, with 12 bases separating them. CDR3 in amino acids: CASSLGQDFYGYTL. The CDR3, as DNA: TGTGCCAGCAGCTTGGGGCAGGACTTCTATGGCTACACCTTA.

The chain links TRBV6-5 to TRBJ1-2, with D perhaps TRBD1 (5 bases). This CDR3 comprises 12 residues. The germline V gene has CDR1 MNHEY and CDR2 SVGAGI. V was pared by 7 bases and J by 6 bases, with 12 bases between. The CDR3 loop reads CASTSGINGYTF. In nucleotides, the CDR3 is TGTGCCAGCACGTCAGGGATAAATGGCTACACCTTC.

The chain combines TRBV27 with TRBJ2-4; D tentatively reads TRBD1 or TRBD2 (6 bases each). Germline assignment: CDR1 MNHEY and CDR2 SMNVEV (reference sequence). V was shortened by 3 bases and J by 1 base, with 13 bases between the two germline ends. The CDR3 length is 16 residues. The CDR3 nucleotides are TGTGCCAGCAGTTTGTTCGGGGGCTCGGCCAAAAACATTCAGTACTTC. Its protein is CASSLFGGSAKNIQYF.

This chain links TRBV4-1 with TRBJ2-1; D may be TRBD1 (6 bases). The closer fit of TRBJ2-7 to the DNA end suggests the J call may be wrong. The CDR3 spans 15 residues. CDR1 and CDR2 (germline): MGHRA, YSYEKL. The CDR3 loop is CASSARKGVYNEQYF. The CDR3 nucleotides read TGCGCCAGCAGCGCCCGAAAGGGGGTATACAATGAGCAGTACTTC.

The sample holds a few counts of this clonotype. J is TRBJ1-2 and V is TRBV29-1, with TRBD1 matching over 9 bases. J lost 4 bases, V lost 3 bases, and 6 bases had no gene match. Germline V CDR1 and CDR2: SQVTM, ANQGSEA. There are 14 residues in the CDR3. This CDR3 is CSVEDRGPIYGYTF. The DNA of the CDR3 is TGCAGCGTTGAGGACAGGGGCCCCATCTATGGCTACACCTTC.